The 9 T cell receptor beta chains reported below all come from one sample, sequenced in a study of cytomegalovirus exposure and HLA in healthy donors. Vbeta (60) and Jbeta (13) primers were used in the PCR. The data were produced by immunoSEQ multiplex PCR, yet TCRdb's version contains in-frame clones alone and is incomplete. The sample has about 110,000 clones, over 70% seen once; the top ten hold about 2.8%. What was sequenced was PBMCs. The receptors were sampled from a female donor in good health and CMV-seronegative.

The V gene is TRBV10-3, the J gene TRBJ1-2; TRBD1 is a possible D gene (6 bases). The CDR3 extends over 16 amino acids. Germline V gene lookup returns CDR1 ENHRY and CDR2 SYGVKD. V was cut by 2 bases and J by 3 bases, with 16 bases left in between. The CDR3 region has the DNA TGTGCCATCAGTGAGCGGGGGAGGGGGGGGGACTATGGCTACACCTTC. This gives the protein CAISERGRGGDYGYTF.

The chain is built from TRBV2 and TRBJ2-5; D gene unclear. The V gene's germline CDR1 is SNHLY and CDR2 FYNNEI. The CDR3 is 13 residues long. V was trimmed by 5 bases and J by 2 bases, leaving 9 bases between them. CDR3 DNA sequence: TGTGCCAGCAGTCGAAACCAGCAAGAGACCCAGTACTTC. It codes for CASSRNQQETQYF.

The V call is TRBV30, the J call TRBJ2-7; 7 positions agree with TRBD1. The germline gives CDR1 GTSNPN, CDR2 SVGIG (reference sequence). The ends lost 3 bases at V and 4 bases at J; junction bases unmatched: 3. The CDR3 extends over 12 amino acids. CDR3 loop: CAWRQGSYEQYF. The CDR3 bases are TGTGCCTGGAGACAGGGGTCTTACGAGCAGTACTTC. The variable domain in full, with the rest retrieved from reference TRBV30 and TRBJ2-7, is SQTIHQWPATLVQPVGSPLSLECTVEGTSNPNLYWYRQAAGRGLQLLFYSVGIGQISSEVPQNLSASRPQDRQFILSSKKLLLSDSGFYLCAWRQGSYEQYFGPGTRLTVT.

The table lists this clone with a few counts. The chain couples TRBV6-1 to TRBJ2-5, with 13 bases that match TRBD2. CDR1 and CDR2 from the germline V gene are MNHNS and SASEGT. With V trimmed by 4 bases and J by 1 base, 3 bases remained unmatched. The CDR3 runs to 16 residues. The CDR3 coding sequence is TGTGCCAGCAGTGGGGGACTAGCGGGAACCCAAGAGACCCAGTACTTC. Protein product: CASSGGLAGTQETQYF.

This clone was picked up a small number of times. V is TRBV7-9 and J is TRBJ2-1, with 9 positions matching TRBD1. V lost 6 bases and J lost 10; bases outside the gene matches: 4. The CDR3 is made up of 12 amino acids. Germline V gene sequence: CDR1 SEHNR, CDR2 FQNEAQ (reference sequence). CDR3 DNA: TGTGCCAGCAGAAAAACAGGGGGCGAGCAGTTCTTC. It yields the protein CASRKTGGEQFF.

This clone was found a few times. The J gene is TRBJ2-1, the V gene TRBV11-1; TRBD2 aligns across 7 bases. This CDR3 has 16 residues. V shed 4 bases and J 4 bases; nucleotides not matched to a gene: 10. CDR1 is SGHAT and CDR2 is FQDESV in the germline V gene (reference sequence). The CDR3 sequence is CASSSPGTKGYNEQFF. Written as DNA, the CDR3 is TGTGCCAGCAGCTCACCCGGGACTAAGGGGTACAATGAGCAGTTCTTC.

A few counts support this clone. The rearrangement joins TRBV6-6 to TRBJ1-1; TRBD1 might be the D (6 bases). The V end lost 10 bases, the J end lost 2 bases, and 11 bases lay between the germline ends. Looked up from germline, CDR1 is MNHNY and CDR2 is SVGAGI (reference sequence). The CDR3 covers 12 residues. CDR3 loop: CAIRTANTEAFF. In DNA form, the CDR3 reads TGTGCCATCCGGACAGCTAACACTGAAGCTTTCTTT.

The gene calls are TRBV30 and TRBJ1-2; D is possibly TRBD1 (6 bases). Germline CDR1 reads GTSNPN; CDR2 reads SVGIG (reference sequence). V was cut by 3 bases and J by 5 bases, with 28 bases left in between. The CDR3 is 18 residues long. For the CDR3, the DNA is TGTGCCTGGAGGGGGGCCTCTCATGGGCCCGGCGGCGGATATGGCTACACCTTC. Translating gives CAWRGASHGPGGGYGYTF.

The rearrangement links TRBV27 to TRBJ2-1; D possibly corresponds to TRBD2 (6 bases). The CDR3 extends over 13 amino acids. The germline CDR1 and CDR2 sequences are MNHEY and SMNVEV (reference sequence). Deletions cut 5 bases from V and 6 bases from J, with 11 bases between. CDR3 residues: CASSPSGFNEQFF. CDR3 DNA sequence: TGTGCCAGCAGTCCCAGCGGGTTCAATGAGCAGTTCTTC.